The table lists the clone carrying this TCR beta chain with many counts. The sample comes from a study of low-dose radiotherapy and immunotherapy resistance in tumors. The CDR3 length is 13 residues. Losses at the gene ends were 10 bases for V and 4 bases for J; bases not matched to a gene: 7. Germline V gene data show CDR1 as MDHEN and CDR2 as SYDVKM. The time point is: before trial treatment. The study gave donors nivolumab, ipilimumab, aspirin, low-dose cyclophosphamide and low-dose radiotherapy. The PCR that amplified TCRs ran for around 20 cycles, relying on a constant-region primer and a V-primer adapter. From the reads, TCRdb called clonotypes with MiXCR, one entry per CDR3 protein. The table has about 50,000 distinct CDR3 sequences, 12% seen once.

The rearrangement uses TRBV28 and TRBJ2-7, with TRBD2 matching 10 bases. The clonotype originates from a female donor with ovarian cancer. This specimen was PBMCs, taken before treatment. The CDR3, as DNA: TGTGCCACCCGGCTAGCGGGAGAGTACGAGCAGTACTTC. It codes for CATRLAGEYEQYF.